Below, 3 T cell receptor beta chains from the same sample are listed, as sequenced in a study of blood T cells in healthy people across ages. A J-beta primer mix and a sample-barcoded 5' primer were used in a second PCR of roughly 6 to 11 cycles. MiXCR was run by TCRdb on the 5' RACE reads, yielding one entry per CDR3 protein. The sample contains about 670,000 distinct CDR3 sequences, 40% to 50% of which appear only once. Sequenced input: blood. The receptors come from an elderly man in good health.

This clonotype was detected many times. The chain combines TRBV12-3 or TRBV12-4 with TRBJ2-1, with 7 positions matching TRBD2. The ends lost 3 bases at V and 5 bases at J; junction bases unmatched: 7. CDR3 length: 15 amino acids. CDR3 nucleotides: TGTGCCAGCAGTTTCTTGACTAGCCGTGACAATGAGCAGTTCTTC. Protein sequence: CASSFLTSRDNEQFF.

This sequence joins TRBV4-3 and TRBJ1-2; TRBD1 matches 7 bases. Germline values: CDR1 LGHNA, CDR2 YSLEER. The CDR3 extends over 14 amino acids. After removal of 4 bases from V and 7 bases from J, the junction contained 9 bases not matched to a gene. CDR3 loop: CASSRETGVSGYTF. CDR3 in DNA: TGCGCCAGCAGCCGGGAAACAGGGGTCTCTGGCTACACCTTC.

This clonotype was seen a handful of times. CDR3 residues: CASSISPRADYEQYF. CDR3 sequence (DNA): TGTGCCAGTAGTATCTCCCCACGGGCAGACTACGAGCAGTACTTC. J is TRBJ2-7 and V is TRBV19; D remains unclear. Trimming removed 3 bases at V and 3 bases at J, with 15 bases between. CDR3 length: 15 amino acids. CDR1 is LNHDA and CDR2 is SQIVND in the germline V gene (reference sequence).